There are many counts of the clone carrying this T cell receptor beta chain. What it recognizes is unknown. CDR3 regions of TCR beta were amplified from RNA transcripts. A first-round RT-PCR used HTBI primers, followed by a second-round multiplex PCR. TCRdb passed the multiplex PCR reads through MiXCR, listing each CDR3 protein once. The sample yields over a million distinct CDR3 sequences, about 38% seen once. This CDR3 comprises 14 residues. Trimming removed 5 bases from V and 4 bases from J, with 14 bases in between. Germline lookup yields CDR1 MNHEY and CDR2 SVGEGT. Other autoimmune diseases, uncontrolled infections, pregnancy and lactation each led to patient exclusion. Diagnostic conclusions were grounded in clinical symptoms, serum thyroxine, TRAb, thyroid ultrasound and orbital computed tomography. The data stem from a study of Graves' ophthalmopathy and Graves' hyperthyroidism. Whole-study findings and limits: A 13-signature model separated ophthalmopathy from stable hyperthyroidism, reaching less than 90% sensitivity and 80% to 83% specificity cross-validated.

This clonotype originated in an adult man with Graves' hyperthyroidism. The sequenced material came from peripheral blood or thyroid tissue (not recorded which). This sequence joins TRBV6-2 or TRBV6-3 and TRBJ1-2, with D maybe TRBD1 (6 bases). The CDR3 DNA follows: TGTGCCAGCAGTGAATCGTTGACAGGCTATGGCTACACCTTC. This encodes CASSESLTGYGYTF.